This T cell receptor beta chain was observed in a study of shared clonotypes between healthy human individuals. Findings and limits, study-wide: About 5% was the fraction of naive CD4 clonotypes found shared across several donors. The genetic and exposure-history diversity represented was limited by few donors. Tissue TCR repertoires likely differ from these blood-only repertoires.

Naive CD8 cells were CD45RO-negative, positively selected for CCR7, excluding terminally differentiated effector memory CD45RA+ cells. Original data processing: ImmunoSEQ only sent back junction sequences with no quality scores, so filtering was done differently. This table comes from immunoSEQ multiplex PCR, and its TCRdb copy is limited to in-frame clones, with some not included. V, J and clone size are taken as reported in that table, and D and trimming were inferred from the DNA itself. The table shows about 550,000 clones, with about 95% occurring only once. As concerns this clone: Its antigen is unknown.

Source material: naive CD8+ T cells sorted from blood. This TCR derives from a young woman in good health.

Here the CDR3 DNA reads TGTGCCAGCAGCCCATCCTGGGCGCCTGTGGACGAGCAGTACTTC. It is translated as CASSPSWAPVDEQYF. This chain links TRBV7-2 with TRBJ2-7; D is ambiguous. V was cut by 5 bases and J by 5 bases, with 19 bases left in between. Germline V gives CDR1 SGHTA, CDR2 FQGNSA. The CDR3 length is 15 residues.